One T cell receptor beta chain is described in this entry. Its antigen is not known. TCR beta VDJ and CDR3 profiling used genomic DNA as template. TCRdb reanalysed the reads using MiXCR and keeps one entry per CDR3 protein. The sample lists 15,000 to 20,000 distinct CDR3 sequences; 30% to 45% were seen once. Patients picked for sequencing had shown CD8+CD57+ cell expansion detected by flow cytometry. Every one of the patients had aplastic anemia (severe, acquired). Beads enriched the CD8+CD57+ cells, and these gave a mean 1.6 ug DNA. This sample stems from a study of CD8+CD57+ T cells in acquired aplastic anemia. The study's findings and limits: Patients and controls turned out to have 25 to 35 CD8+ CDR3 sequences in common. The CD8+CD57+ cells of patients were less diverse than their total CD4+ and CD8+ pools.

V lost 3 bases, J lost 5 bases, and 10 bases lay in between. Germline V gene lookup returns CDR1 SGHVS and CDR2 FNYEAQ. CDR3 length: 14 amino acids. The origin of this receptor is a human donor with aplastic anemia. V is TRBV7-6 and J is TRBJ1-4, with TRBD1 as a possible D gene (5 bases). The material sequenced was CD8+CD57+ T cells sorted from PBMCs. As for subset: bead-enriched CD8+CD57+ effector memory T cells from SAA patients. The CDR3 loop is CASSFRDVNEKLFF. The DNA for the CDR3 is TGTGCCAGCAGCTTTCGGGACGTAAATGAAAAACTGTTTTTT.